This T cell receptor (beta chain) was obtained from a study of radiotherapy plus CTLA-4 blockade in lung cancer (dated by TCRdb to between 2018 and 2020). Broadly, across the study: Among enrolled patients, about 17% had an objective response and roughly 30% reached disease control. The research as a whole found: After treatment with radiotherapy and ipilimumab, TCR clones that originated in tumors expanded in peripheral blood. The strongest predictors of response were reported to be early dynamic shifts in blood T cell clones along with a rise in serum interferon-beta following radiation.

The library was made by the immunoSEQ multiplex PCR assay. TCRdb obtained this table from immuneACCESS and retained in-frame rearrangements with V and J assigned. These tables miss some clones; where compared with another copy, unresolved V genes account for less than half of the shortfall, and the remainder is unexplained. The sample table shows 90,000 to 150,000 clones, and 65% to 85% are seen once. The ten largest clones take up roughly 5.3% of the sample. Comment on this clone: The clone's antigen remains unknown. The record has no base qualities; no much larger clone is one base away.

In this study, focal radiation therapy paired with CTLA-4 blockade (ipilimumab) was tested in patients who had chemo-refractory metastatic non-small-cell lung cancer. Relative to germline, V is missing 3 bases and J is missing 4 bases, with 5 bases of the junction outside any gene match. The CDR3 contains 15 residues, cysteine and phenylalanine counted. Only the CDR3 region is kept as DNA, spanning 45 bases read in frame from base 1. The germline V gene yields SGHTA for CDR1 and FQGNSA for CDR2. This TCR was sampled from a human donor with non-small cell lung cancer who had a partial response to radiotherapy plus ipilimumab. The V and J segments used are TRBV7-2 and TRBJ2-1, with TRBD1 identical over 8 junction bases. The specimen comprised peripheral blood, sampled from a patient treated with radiotherapy plus ipilimumab. The CDR3 region has the sequence CASSFKTGEYNEQFF. The nucleotides are TGTGCCAGCAGCTTCAAGACAGGGGAGTACAATGAGCAGTTCTTC.